The sequence of this T cell receptor (beta chain) was determined in a study of blood T cells in healthy people across ages. Study as a whole: About one barcoded beta molecule was captured per two T cells (by template switching). Findings and limits, study-wide: Diversity of TCR beta correlated strongly with naive T cell percentage. Aged donors had fewer naive CD4+ cells and lower diversity than long-lived donors.

The CDR3 contains 13 residues. Trimming stripped 6 bases from V and 4 bases from J, with 15 bases between. The germline CDR1 and CDR2 sequences are DFQATT and SNEGSKA (reference sequence). As to this clonotype: Its antigen is not identified.

Through a sample-barcoded 5' primer and a J-beta primer mix, a second PCR was run for about 6 to 12 cycles. TCRdb re-called the 5' RACE reads through MiXCR, storing one row per CDR3 protein. The sample carries around 1,700,000 distinct CDR3 sequences, about 28% recorded once. Isolation recovered at least 6.5 million PBMCs from every sample. This receptor was taken from a woman in her 30s in good health. The sequenced sample was blood. The chain recombines TRBV20-1 with TRBJ1-1; D call uncertain. The CDR3, as DNA: TGCAGTGCCCCCCCGGCAGGCGGCACTGAAGCTTTCTTT. Translated: CSAPPAGGTEAFF.